The source of this T cell receptor (beta chain) is a study of response to subunit inactivated influenza vaccine. Regarding the study as a whole: New T cells are recruited in small numbers by each seasonal influenza vaccination, according to the authors' suggestion.

TCRdb re-derived calls from the RT-PCR reads in MiXCR, one entry per CDR3 protein. The repertoire holds about 540,000 distinct CDR3 sequences, with roughly a quarter as singletons. This clonotype has more than one count but fewer than ten. Its target is not known. The J segment lost 7 bases and the V segment lost 6 bases, leaving 10 bases of the junction unmatched. CDR1 is MNHEY and CDR2 is SVGEGT in the germline V gene. CDR3 size: 16 residues. This same sample was also part of a study on T cells expressing NK-cell markers. That paper states: Researchers built TCR beta cDNA using 5'RACE template switching with UMIs. Dominant NKG2C+ clonotypes were found to form about 1.0-7.5% of CD8+ T cells in a handful of donors. These clonotypes, the leaders elsewhere, also led the CD3+CD56-NKG2C+ fraction in a handful of donors. Whether expanded NKG2C+ T cell clones were HCMV-specific remained unclear.

Material: CD4+ T cells sorted from PBMCs, obtained approximately 13 days after vaccination. This receptor was identified in a middle-aged man who received an inactivated influenza vaccine. The chain links TRBV6-2 or TRBV6-3 to TRBJ2-1, with 12 bases fitting TRBD2. The CDR3 DNA reads TGTGCCAGCAGCGACCCGGGACTAGCGGGTAGGAATGAGCAGTTCTTC. Amino acid sequence: CASSDPGLAGRNEQFF.